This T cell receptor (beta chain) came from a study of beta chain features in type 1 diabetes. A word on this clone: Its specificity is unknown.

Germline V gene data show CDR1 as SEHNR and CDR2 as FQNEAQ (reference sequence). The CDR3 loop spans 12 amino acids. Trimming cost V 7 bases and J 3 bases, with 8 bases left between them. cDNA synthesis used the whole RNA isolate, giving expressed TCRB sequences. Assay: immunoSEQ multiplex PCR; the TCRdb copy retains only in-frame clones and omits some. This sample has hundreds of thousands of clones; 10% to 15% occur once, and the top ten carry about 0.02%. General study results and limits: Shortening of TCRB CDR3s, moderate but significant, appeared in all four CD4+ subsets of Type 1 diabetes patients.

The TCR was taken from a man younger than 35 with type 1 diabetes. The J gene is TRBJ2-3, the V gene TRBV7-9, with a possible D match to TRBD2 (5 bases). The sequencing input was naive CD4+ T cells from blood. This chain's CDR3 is CASTAGTDTQYF. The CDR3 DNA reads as TGTGCCAGCACTGCGGGTACAGATACGCAGTATTTT. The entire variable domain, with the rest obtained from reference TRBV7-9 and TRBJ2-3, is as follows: DTGVSQNPRHKITKRGQNVTFRCDPISEHNRLYWYRQTLGQGPEFLTYFQNEAQLEKSRLLSDRFSAERPKGSFSTLEIQRTEQGDSAMYLCASTAGTDTQYFGPGTRLTVL.